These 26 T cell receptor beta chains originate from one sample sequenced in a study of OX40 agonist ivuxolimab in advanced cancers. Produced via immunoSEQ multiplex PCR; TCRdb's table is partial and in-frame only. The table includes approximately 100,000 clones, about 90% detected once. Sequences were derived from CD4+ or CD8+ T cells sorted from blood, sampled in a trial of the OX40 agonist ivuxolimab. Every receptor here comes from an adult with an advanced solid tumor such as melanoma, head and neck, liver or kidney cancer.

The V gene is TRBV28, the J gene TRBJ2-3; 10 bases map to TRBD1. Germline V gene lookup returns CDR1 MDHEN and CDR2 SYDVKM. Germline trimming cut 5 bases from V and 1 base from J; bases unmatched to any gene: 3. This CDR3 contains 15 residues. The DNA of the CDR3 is TGTGCCAGCAGTGGGACAGGGGAAGGCACAGATACGCAGTATTTT. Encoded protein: CASSGTGEGTDTQYF. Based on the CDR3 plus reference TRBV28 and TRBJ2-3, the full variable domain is DVKVTQSSRYLVKRTGEKVFLECVQDMDHENMFWYRQDPGLGLRLIYFSYDVKMKEKGDIPEGYSVSREKKERFSLILESASTNQTSMYLCASSGTGEGTDTQYFGPGTRLTVL.

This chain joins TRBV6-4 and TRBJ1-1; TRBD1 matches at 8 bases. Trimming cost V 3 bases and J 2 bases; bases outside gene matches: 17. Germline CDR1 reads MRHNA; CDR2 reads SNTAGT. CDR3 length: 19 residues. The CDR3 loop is CASSESPQGARGRNTEAFF. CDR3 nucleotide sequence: TGTGCCAGCAGTGAATCCCCTCAGGGGGCCAGAGGCCGAAACACTGAAGCTTTCTTT.

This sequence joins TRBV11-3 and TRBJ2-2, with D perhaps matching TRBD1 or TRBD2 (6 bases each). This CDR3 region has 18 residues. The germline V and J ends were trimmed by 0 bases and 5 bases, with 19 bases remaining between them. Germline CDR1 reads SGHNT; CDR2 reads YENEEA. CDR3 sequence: CASSLEGRTARATGELFF. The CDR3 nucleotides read TGTGCCAGCAGCTTAGAGGGGAGGACAGCCCGTGCGACCGGGGAGCTGTTTTTT.

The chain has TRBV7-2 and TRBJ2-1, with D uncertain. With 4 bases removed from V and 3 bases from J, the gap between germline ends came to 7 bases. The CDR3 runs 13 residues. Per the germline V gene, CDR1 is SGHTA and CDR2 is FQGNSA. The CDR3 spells CASSSANYNEQFF. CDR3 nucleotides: TGTGCCAGCAGCTCTGCCAACTACAATGAGCAGTTCTTC. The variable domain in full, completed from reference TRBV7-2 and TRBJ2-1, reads GAGVSQSPSNKVTEKGKDVELRCDPISGHTALYWYRQSLGQGLEFLIYFQGNSAPDKSGLPSDRFSAERTGGSVSTLTIQRTQQEDSAVYLCASSSANYNEQFFGPGTRLTVL.

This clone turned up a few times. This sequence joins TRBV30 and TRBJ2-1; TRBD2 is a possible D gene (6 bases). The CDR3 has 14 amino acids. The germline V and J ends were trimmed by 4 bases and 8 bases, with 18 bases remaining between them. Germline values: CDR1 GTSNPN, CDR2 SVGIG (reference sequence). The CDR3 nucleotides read TGTGCCTGGACCCGTCGACTAGGCGGCGATGAGCAGTTCTTC. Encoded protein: CAWTRRLGGDEQFF.

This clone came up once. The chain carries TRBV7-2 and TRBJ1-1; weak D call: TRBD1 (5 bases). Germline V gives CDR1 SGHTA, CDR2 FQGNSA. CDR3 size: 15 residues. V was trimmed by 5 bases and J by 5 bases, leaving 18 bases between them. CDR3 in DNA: TGTGCCAGCAGCCCCTGGGCCAGCCAGGGAACTGAAGCTTTCTTT. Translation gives CASSPWASQGTEAFF.

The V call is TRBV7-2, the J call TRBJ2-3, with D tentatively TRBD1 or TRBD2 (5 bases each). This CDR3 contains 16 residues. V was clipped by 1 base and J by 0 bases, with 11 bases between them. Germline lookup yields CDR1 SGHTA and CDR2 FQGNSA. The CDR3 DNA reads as TGTGCCAGCAGCTTAGGTTGGGGACGGAGCACAGATACGCAGTATTTT. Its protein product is CASSLGWGRSTDTQYF.

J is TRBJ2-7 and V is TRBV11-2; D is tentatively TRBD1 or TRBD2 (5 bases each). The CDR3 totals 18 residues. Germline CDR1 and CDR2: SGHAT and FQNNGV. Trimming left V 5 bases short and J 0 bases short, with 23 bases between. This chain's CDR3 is CASSRLAIRDGFSYEQYF. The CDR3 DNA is TGTGCCAGCAGCCGATTAGCAATCCGGGACGGCTTCTCCTACGAGCAGTACTTC.

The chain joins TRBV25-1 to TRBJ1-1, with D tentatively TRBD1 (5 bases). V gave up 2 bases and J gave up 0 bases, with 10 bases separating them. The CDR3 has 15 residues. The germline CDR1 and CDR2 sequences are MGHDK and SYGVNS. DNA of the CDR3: TGTGCCAGCAGTGAAACAGGACTCATGAACACTGAAGCTTTCTTT. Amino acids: CASSETGLMNTEAFF.

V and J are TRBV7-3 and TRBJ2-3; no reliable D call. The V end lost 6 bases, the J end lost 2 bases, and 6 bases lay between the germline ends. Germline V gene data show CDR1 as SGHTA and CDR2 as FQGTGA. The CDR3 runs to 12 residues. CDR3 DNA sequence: TGTGCCAGCAGTCCTTACACAGATACGCAGTATTTT. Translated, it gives CASSPYTDTQYF.

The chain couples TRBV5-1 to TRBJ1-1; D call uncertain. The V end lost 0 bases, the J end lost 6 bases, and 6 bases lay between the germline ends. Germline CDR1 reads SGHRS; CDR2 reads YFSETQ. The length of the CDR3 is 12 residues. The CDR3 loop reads CASSLGLAEAFF. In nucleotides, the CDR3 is TGCGCCAGCAGCTTGGGCCTGGCTGAAGCTTTCTTT.

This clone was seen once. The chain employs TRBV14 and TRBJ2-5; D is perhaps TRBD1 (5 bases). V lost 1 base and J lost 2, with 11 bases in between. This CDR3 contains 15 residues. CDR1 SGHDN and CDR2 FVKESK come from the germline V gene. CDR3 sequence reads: CASSQVAGFQETQYF. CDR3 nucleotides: TGTGCCAGCAGCCAAGTGGCAGGGTTTCAAGAGACCCAGTACTTC.

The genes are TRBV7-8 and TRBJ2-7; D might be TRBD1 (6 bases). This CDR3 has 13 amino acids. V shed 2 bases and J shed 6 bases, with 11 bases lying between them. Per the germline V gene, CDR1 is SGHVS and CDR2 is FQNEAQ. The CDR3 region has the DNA TGTGCCAGCAGCTTACGCGTGGGGGCCGAGCAGTACTTC. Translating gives CASSLRVGAEQYF.

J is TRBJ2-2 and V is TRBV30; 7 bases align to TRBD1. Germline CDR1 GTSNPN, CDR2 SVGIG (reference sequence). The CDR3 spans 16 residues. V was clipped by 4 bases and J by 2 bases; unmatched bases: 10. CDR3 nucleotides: TGTGCCTGGAAGGCGAGGGGGCCCCGAAACACCGGGGAGCTGTTTTTT. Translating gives CAWKARGPRNTGELFF.

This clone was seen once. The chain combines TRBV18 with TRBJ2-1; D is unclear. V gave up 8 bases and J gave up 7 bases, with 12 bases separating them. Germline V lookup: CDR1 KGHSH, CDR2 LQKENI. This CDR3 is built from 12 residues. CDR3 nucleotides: TGTGCCAGCCAATGGTCTAGGAATGAGCAGTTCTTC. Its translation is CASQWSRNEQFF.

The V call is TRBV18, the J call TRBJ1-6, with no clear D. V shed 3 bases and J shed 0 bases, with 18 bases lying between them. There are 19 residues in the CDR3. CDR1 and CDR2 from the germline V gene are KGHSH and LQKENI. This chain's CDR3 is CASSPHEISPSSYNSPLHF. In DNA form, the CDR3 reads TGTGCCAGCTCACCGCACGAGATCAGTCCTAGCTCCTATAATTCACCCCTCCACTTT.

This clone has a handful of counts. The CDR3 bases are TGCGCCAGCAGTGAGACCGAGAACTATGGCTACACCTTC. Amino acids: CASSETENYGYTF. The chain has TRBV10-1 and TRBJ1-2; D is undetermined. CDR3 size: 13 residues. The V and J ends lost 2 bases and 2 bases respectively, with 6 bases between them. Germline-derived CDR1 and CDR2 are WNHNN and SYGVQD (reference sequence).

The CDR3 loop reads CASSRRQGAHGYTF. In DNA form, the CDR3 reads TGTGCCAGCAGCAGGAGACAGGGGGCGCATGGCTACACCTTC. The chain is built from TRBV7-8 and TRBJ1-2; 10 bases are a match to TRBD1. The V segment lost 5 bases and the J segment 6 bases; nucleotides outside the gene matches: 6. The germline CDR1 and CDR2 sequences are SGHVS and FQNEAQ. The CDR3 is 14 residues long.

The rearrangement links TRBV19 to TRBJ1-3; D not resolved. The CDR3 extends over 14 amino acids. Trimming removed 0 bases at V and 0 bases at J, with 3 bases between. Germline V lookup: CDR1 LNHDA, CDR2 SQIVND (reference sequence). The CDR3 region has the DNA TGTGCCAGTAGTATAGACCACTCTGGAAACACCATATATTTT. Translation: CASSIDHSGNTIYF. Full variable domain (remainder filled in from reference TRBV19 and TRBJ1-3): DGGITQSPKYLFRKEGQNVTLSCEQNLNHDAMYWYRQDPGQGLRLIYYSQIVNDFQKGDIAEGYSVSREKKESFPLTVTSAQKNPTAFYLCASSIDHSGNTIYFGEGSWLTVV.

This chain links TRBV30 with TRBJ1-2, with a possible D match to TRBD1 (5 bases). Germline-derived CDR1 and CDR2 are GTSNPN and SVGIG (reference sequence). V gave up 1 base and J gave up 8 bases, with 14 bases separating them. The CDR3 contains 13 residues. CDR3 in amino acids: CAWSGGQGSGYTF. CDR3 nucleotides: TGTGCCTGGAGTGGAGGGCAGGGTTCAGGCTACACCTTC.

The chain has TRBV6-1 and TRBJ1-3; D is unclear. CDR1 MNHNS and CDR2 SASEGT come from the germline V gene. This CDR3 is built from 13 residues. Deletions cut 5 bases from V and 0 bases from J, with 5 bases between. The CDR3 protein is CASSSNSGNTIYF. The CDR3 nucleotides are TGTGCCAGCAGTAGTAACTCTGGAAACACCATATATTTT.

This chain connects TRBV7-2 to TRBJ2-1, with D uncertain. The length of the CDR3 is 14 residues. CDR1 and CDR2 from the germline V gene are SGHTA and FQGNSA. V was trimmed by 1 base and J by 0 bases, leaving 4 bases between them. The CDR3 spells CASSLGPSYNEQFF. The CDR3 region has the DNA TGTGCCAGCAGCTTAGGTCCCTCCTACAATGAGCAGTTCTTC.

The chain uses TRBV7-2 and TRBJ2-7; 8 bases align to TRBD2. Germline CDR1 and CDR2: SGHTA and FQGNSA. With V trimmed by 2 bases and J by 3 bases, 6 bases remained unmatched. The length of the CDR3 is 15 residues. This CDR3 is CASSLTGGIGYEQYF. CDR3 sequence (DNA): TGTGCCAGCAGCTTAACGGGGGGGATCGGCTACGAGCAGTACTTC. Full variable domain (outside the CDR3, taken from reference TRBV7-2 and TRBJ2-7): GAGVSQSPSNKVTEKGKDVELRCDPISGHTALYWYRQSLGQGLEFLIYFQGNSAPDKSGLPSDRFSAERTGGSVSTLTIQRTQQEDSAVYLCASSLTGGIGYEQYFGPGTRLTVT.

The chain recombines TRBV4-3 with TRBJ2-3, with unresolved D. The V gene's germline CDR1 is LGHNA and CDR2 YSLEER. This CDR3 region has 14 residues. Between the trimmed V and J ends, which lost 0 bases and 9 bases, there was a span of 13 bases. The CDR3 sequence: CASSQERSAPTQYF. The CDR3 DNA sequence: TGCGCCAGCAGCCAAGAGAGGTCTGCTCCGACGCAGTATTTT.

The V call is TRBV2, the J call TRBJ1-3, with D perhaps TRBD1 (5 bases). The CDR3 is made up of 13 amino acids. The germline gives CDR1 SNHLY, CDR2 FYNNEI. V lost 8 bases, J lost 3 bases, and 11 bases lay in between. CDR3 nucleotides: TGTGCCAGCGGCAGGGATTATGGAAACACCATATATTTT. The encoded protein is CASGRDYGNTIYF.

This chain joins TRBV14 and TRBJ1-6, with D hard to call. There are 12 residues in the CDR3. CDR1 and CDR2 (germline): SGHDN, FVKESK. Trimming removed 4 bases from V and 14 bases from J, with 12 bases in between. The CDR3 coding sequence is TGTGCCAGCAGCCCTGTTGGTGGGGCCCTCCACTTT. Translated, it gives CASSPVGGALHF.